This T cell receptor beta chain was found in a study of blood T cells in healthy people across ages. Study results and caveats: More naive CD4+ cells and higher diversity were found in long-lived than in aged donors. Naive T cell percentage showed a strong correlation with the diversity of TCR beta.

This clonotype has more than one count but fewer than ten. Its antigen is undetermined. A second PCR of about 7 to 12 cycles used a sample-barcoded 5' primer and a J-beta primer mix. TCRdb fed the 5' RACE reads into MiXCR, producing one record per CDR3 protein. The sample consists of around 780,000 distinct CDR3 sequences, roughly 26% of them appearing once. This same sample was also taken into another study, of T cells of mothers and their children. That report notes: All donors were healthy and Caucasian; they were three mothers and their six children. Related and unrelated pairs show similar thymic shaping of TCR recombination output.

The sample taken for sequencing was blood. The clonotype was recovered from a boy younger than 18 in good health.

CDR3 nucleotides: TGTGCCAGCAGCGGAGAGGTGGTGGAGGAGACCCAGTACTTC. Residues: CASSGEVVEETQYF. This chain joins TRBV7-2 and TRBJ2-5; D not resolved. CDR1 and CDR2 from the germline V gene are SGHTA and FQGNSA. Trimming cost V 5 bases and J 5 bases, with 15 bases left between them. The CDR3 spans 14 residues.